These 21 T cell receptor beta chains came from one sample sequenced in a study of blood T cells in healthy people across ages. It was with a sample-barcoded 5' primer and a J-beta primer mix that a second PCR of about 6 to 12 cycles was run. TCRdb reprocessed the 5' RACE reads via MiXCR and lists one record per CDR3 protein. The sample comprises about 400,000 distinct CDR3 sequences, about 52% of which are singletons, and 45% to 65% rests with the top ten. The sequencing input was blood. The origin of the receptors is a man in his 60s in good health.

This clonotype came up many times. This may arise from a read error, as a much more abundant clone is one base away. The chain has TRBV12-3 or TRBV12-4 and TRBJ2-1, with a weak D call TRBD1 (5 bases). The V and J ends lost 8 bases and 10 bases respectively, with 21 bases between them. This CDR3 spans 14 amino acids. The CDR3 sequence: CASGVSTARREQFF. The DNA of the CDR3 is TGTGCCAGCGGTGTATCGACAGCCAGGCGGGAGCAGTTCTTC.

Points on this clonotype: At one end, the junction sequence differs from germline, possibly due to a read error. The chain is built from TRBV7-9 and TRBJ2-3; 9 bases agree with TRBD1. Per the germline V gene, CDR1 is SEHNR and CDR2 is FQNEAQ (reference sequence). This CDR3 is built from 15 residues. In DNA form, the CDR3 reads TGTGCCAGCAGATCCCGGGACAGGGACACAGATCCGCAGTATTTT. It codes for CASRSRDRDTDPQYF.

Of note for this clonotype: The conserved phenylalanine or tryptophan is not found at the CDR3 terminus, so this likely reflects a read error. This chain joins TRBV14 and TRBJ2-5; D uncertain. The assigned J gene may be wrong: the sequence end matches TRBJ2-7 better. Germline CDR1 is SGHDN and CDR2 is FVKESK. This CDR3 region has 13 residues. This chain's CDR3 is CASSQAWGYEQYS. The CDR3 region has the DNA TGTGCCAGCAGCCAAGCCTGGGGCTACGAGCAGTACTCC.

V and J are TRBV6-1 and TRBJ2-1; TRBD2 matches 11 bases. The ends lost 7 bases at V and 7 bases at J; junction bases unmatched: 6. Germline loops: CDR1 MNHNS, CDR2 SASEGT. This CDR3 has 14 amino acids. CDR3 in amino acids: CASTGGLAGNEQFF. CDR3 sequence (DNA): TGTGCCAGCACAGGTGGACTAGCGGGTAATGAGCAGTTCTTC.

This clonotype occurred a few times. The chain is built from TRBV20-1 and TRBJ2-7; no clear D gene. The CDR3 runs 12 residues. Germline assignment: CDR1 DFQATT and CDR2 SNEGSKA (reference sequence). Deletions cut 1 base from V and 2 bases from J, with 6 bases between. CDR3 in amino acids: CSARGGTYEQYF. The CDR3 DNA reads TGCAGTGCTAGAGGGGGTACCTACGAGCAGTACTTC.

The J gene is TRBJ2-5, the V gene TRBV28; D is uncertain. This CDR3 spans 16 amino acids. CDR1 and CDR2 (germline): MDHEN, SYDVKM. Trimming shortened V by 4 bases and J by 2 bases, and 17 bases separated the two germline ends. The CDR3 loop is CASSSSGFPVQETQYF. The CDR3 DNA is TGTGCCAGCAGTTCCTCGGGCTTCCCGGTACAAGAGACCCAGTACTTC.

This clonotype was detected many times. The chain recombines TRBV28 with TRBJ2-7; D may be TRBD1 or TRBD2 (6 bases each). The CDR3 runs 11 residues. Deletions cut 11 bases from V and 5 bases from J, with 13 bases between. Germline lookup yields CDR1 MDHEN and CDR2 SYDVKM. The CDR3 is CAYGGVHEQYF. The DNA of the CDR3 is TGTGCCTACGGGGGCGTTCACGAGCAGTACTTC.

On this clonotype: The junction departs from the called germline gene at one end, perhaps through a read error. The chain has TRBV11-1 and TRBJ2-7; D remains ambiguous. The J call may be wrong; the DNA end is better matched by TRBJ2-5. Germline CDR1 reads SGHAT; CDR2 reads FQDESV (reference sequence). This CDR3 is built from 12 residues. CDR3 region: CASSINKETQYF. As DNA, the CDR3 is TGCGCCAGCAGCATAAACAAAGAGACCCAGTACTTC.

This chain links TRBV3-1 with TRBJ2-6, with 7 bases fitting TRBD1. CDR1 is LGHDT, CDR2 YNNKEL, per germline (reference sequence). The CDR3 has 16 amino acids. After removal of 4 bases from V and 0 bases from J, the junction contained 3 bases not matched to a gene. The CDR3 reads CASSRQGSSGANVLTF. CDR3 coding DNA: TGTGCCAGCAGCCGACAGGGTAGCTCTGGGGCCAACGTCCTGACTTTC.

The CDR3, as DNA: TGTGCCAGCAGCGTAACTTTAGCGGGAGAGACCCAGTACTTC. Its translation is CASSVTLAGETQYF. The rearrangement joins TRBV7-2 to TRBJ2-5; 7 bases map to TRBD2. V gave up 5 bases and J gave up 4 bases; unmatched junction bases: 7. CDR1 and CDR2 (germline): SGHTA, FQGNSA. The CDR3 runs 14 residues. Filled out from reference TRBV7-2 and TRBJ2-5, the complete variable domain reads GAGVSQSPSNKVTEKGKDVELRCDPISGHTALYWYRQSLGQGLEFLIYFQGNSAPDKSGLPSDRFSAERTGGSVSTLTIQRTQQEDSAVYLCASSVTLAGETQYFGPGTRLLVL.

This clonotype came up a few times. The V and J genes are TRBV6-1 and TRBJ2-6; D is undetermined. V lost 3 bases and J 1 base, leaving 10 bases between the germline ends. CDR1 and CDR2 from the germline V gene are MNHNS and SASEGT. CDR3 length: 16 amino acids. CDR3 in DNA: TGTGCCAGCAGTGACGCGGCCGCATCTGGGGCCAACGTCCTGACTTTC. Protein: CASSDAAASGANVLTF.

This sequence joins TRBV20-1 and TRBJ2-1; the match to TRBD2 covers 10 bases. The CDR3 is 13 amino acids. Germline V gene data show CDR1 as DFQATT and CDR2 as SNEGSKA (reference sequence). V trimming: 5 bases; J trimming: 9 bases; junction bases outside the gene matches: 7. CDR3 DNA: TGCAGTGCTCTCCGAGCGGGAGGGTCTGAGCAGTTCTTC. Translated: CSALRAGGSEQFF.

Details on this clonotype: This may be a read error, as it is one base from a much larger clone. V and J are TRBV20-1 and TRBJ1-1; 8 bases match TRBD1. There are 17 residues in the CDR3. The germline gives CDR1 DFQATT, CDR2 SNEGSKA (reference sequence). CDR3 coding DNA: TGCAGTGCTAGAGATAGTCCGACAGGGGTAGTGGGCACTGGAGCTTTCTTT. This codes for CSARDSPTGVVGTGAFF.

The rearrangement links TRBV3-1 to TRBJ2-1; 7 bases map to TRBD2. J gave up 6 bases and V 9 bases, and 8 bases lay outside the gene matches. CDR3 size: 13 residues. Germline lookup yields CDR1 LGHDT and CDR2 YNNKEL (reference sequence). The CDR3 spells CASSRLARNEQFF. The CDR3 DNA sequence: TGTGCCAGTTCGCGACTAGCCCGCAATGAGCAGTTCTTC.

This clonotype was found a few times. The V and J genes are TRBV3-1 and TRBJ2-5; TRBD2 matches 10 bases. The germline V gene encodes CDR1 LGHDT and CDR2 YNNKEL (reference sequence). The CDR3 consists of 16 residues. Trimming removed 4 bases from V and 7 bases from J; junction bases left unmatched: 12. CDR3 loop: CASSLSGRSAGGTQYF. CDR3 DNA: TGTGCCAGCAGCCTTAGCGGGAGGTCGGCGGGAGGGACCCAGTACTTC.

This clonotype was seen a handful of times. The chain joins TRBV6-2 or TRBV6-3 to TRBJ2-2, with TRBD1 matching over 7 bases. The germline V gene encodes CDR1 MNHEY and CDR2 SVGEGT. The J segment lost 2 bases and the V segment lost 7 bases, leaving 10 bases of the junction unmatched. The CDR3 sequence is 16 residues long. The CDR3 DNA sequence: TGTGCCAGCATTCTCGGGACAGCTATCAACACCGGGGAGCTGTTTTTT. It codes for CASILGTAINTGELFF.

This rearrangement joins TRBV20-1 to TRBJ2-7, with D unclear. V was cut by 2 bases and J by 2 bases, with 7 bases left in between. The germline gives CDR1 DFQATT, CDR2 SNEGSKA (reference sequence). This CDR3 is built from 12 residues. For the CDR3, the DNA is TGCAGTGCTAGACAGGTAACCTACGAGCAGTACTTC. Translated, it gives CSARQVTYEQYF.

The chain links TRBV29-1 to TRBJ2-1; D could derive from TRBD1 or TRBD2 (6 bases each). There are 14 residues in the CDR3. The V and J ends lost 6 bases and 9 bases respectively, with 21 bases between them. Per the germline V gene, CDR1 is SQVTM and CDR2 is ANQGSEA. CDR3 in DNA: TGCAGCGTCGGAGGGGGGACACTTAACACTGAGCAGTTCTTC. Its translation: CSVGGGTLNTEQFF.

This sequence joins TRBV29-1 and TRBJ2-5; TRBD2 matches 10 bases. Germline V gene sequence: CDR1 SQVTM, CDR2 ANQGSEA. With 5 bases clipped from V and 5 bases from J, the junction kept 5 bases outside the gene matches. This CDR3 comprises 13 residues. The CDR3 loop is CSVRAGGPETQYF. The CDR3, as DNA: TGCAGCGTTCGAGCGGGAGGGCCGGAGACCCAGTACTTC.

This clonotype was seen once. The gene calls are TRBV11-2 and TRBJ2-2; TRBD2 agrees at 9 bases. The junction had 9 bases not matched to a gene; V was cut back by 6 bases and J by 4 bases. There are 16 residues in the CDR3. The germline V gene encodes CDR1 SGHAT and CDR2 FQNNGV. The CDR3 spells CASSLGGGARTGELFF. CDR3 coding DNA: TGTGCCAGCAGTCTGGGCGGGGGGGCCCGCACCGGGGAGCTGTTTTTT.

This clonotype was counted only a few times. This chain joins TRBV20-1 and TRBJ2-7, with D hard to call. The germline V gene encodes CDR1 DFQATT and CDR2 SNEGSKA (reference sequence). The ends were cut back, 5 bases at V and 2 bases at J, with 7 bases in the middle. CDR3 length equals 11 residues. As DNA, the CDR3 is TGCAGTGCTGGCCAGACCTACGAGCAGTACTTC. Its protein is CSAGQTYEQYF.